This passage covers 7 T cell receptor beta chains from one sample sequenced in a study of beta chain features in type 1 diabetes. Expressed TCRB transcripts were sequenced because the entire RNA isolate underwent reverse transcription. The repertoire was sequenced with immunoSEQ multiplex PCR; TCRdb's copy has only in-frame clones and lacks some. The table records about 930,000 clones, roughly a sixth of them present only once. The sequencing sample was made of naive CD4+ T cells from blood. The source is a woman between 18 and 29 years old in good health.

The rearrangement links TRBV11-1 to TRBJ1-2; D remains unclear. This CDR3 spans 15 amino acids. CDR1 SGHAT and CDR2 FQDESV come from the germline V gene (reference sequence). V was pared by 2 bases and J by 8 bases, with 18 bases between. The CDR3 loop is CASSLTWVRPDGYTF. CDR3 coding DNA: TGTGCCAGCAGCTTAACGTGGGTCCGGCCGGACGGCTACACCTTC.

The V and J genes are TRBV11-2 and TRBJ2-7; D not resolved. V lost 2 bases and J lost 2, with 16 bases in between. This CDR3 contains 16 residues. Germline V gene sequence: CDR1 SGHAT, CDR2 FQNNGV. The CDR3 DNA reads TGTGCCAGCAGCTTATTAAGTACCCACAGTACCTACGAGCAGTACTTC. Translation: CASSLLSTHSTYEQYF.

The V call is TRBV7-2, the J call TRBJ2-2; 8 bases are shared with TRBD2. Germline V lookup: CDR1 SGHTA, CDR2 FQGNSA. The CDR3 loop spans 16 amino acids. V lost 4 bases, J lost 9 bases, and 13 bases stayed unmatched. CDR3 sequence reads: CASSSWTSNYPRELFF. The CDR3 nucleotides are TGTGCCAGCAGCTCCTGGACTAGCAACTACCCCAGGGAGCTGTTTTTT.

The CDR3 bases are TGTGCCAGCTCAGTGGACACCTACGAGCAGTACTTC. Its protein product is CASSVDTYEQYF. The chain employs TRBV18 and TRBJ2-7, with D possibly TRBD1 on 5 matching bases. V lost 5 bases, J lost 2 bases, and 7 bases lay in between. The CDR3 is 12 amino acids. CDR1 and CDR2 from the germline V gene are KGHSH and LQKENI.

This clone was counted many times. This rearrangement joins TRBV7-6 to TRBJ1-4, with 8 bases identical to TRBD1. This CDR3 has 14 residues. Per germline, CDR1 SGHVS and CDR2 FNYEAQ. V dropped 5 bases and J dropped 5; count of bases not matched to a gene: 4. CDR3 sequence: CASSGQGGNEKLFF. CDR3 in DNA: TGTGCCAGCAGCGGACAGGGCGGGAATGAAAAACTGTTTTTT.

This clone has just a few counts. This chain connects TRBV5-4 to TRBJ1-4; perhaps TRBD1 as D (5 bases). The length of the CDR3 is 14 residues. V was shortened by 4 bases and J by 5 bases, with 12 bases between the two germline ends. Germline CDR1 SGHNT, CDR2 YYREEE (reference sequence). CDR3 sequence reads: CASSQGRTNEKLFF. CDR3 DNA sequence: TGTGCCAGCAGCCAGGGACGGACAAATGAAAAACTGTTTTTT.

This chain uses TRBV28 with TRBJ2-1; TRBD2 matches at 12 bases. The CDR3 has 16 amino acids. CDR1 and CDR2 from the germline V gene are MDHEN and SYDVKM. The ends lost 10 bases at V and 7 bases at J; junction bases unmatched: 14. CDR3 nucleotide sequence: TGTGCCACCACCCCTAGCGGGAGGGCATTCAATAATGAGCAGTTCTTC. It yields the protein CATTPSGRAFNNEQFF. Full variable domain (outside the CDR3, taken from reference TRBV28 and TRBJ2-1): DVKVTQSSRYLVKRTGEKVFLECVQDMDHENMFWYRQDPGLGLRLIYFSYDVKMKEKGDIPEGYSVSREKKERFSLILESASTNQTSMYLCATTPSGRAFNNEQFFGPGTRLTVL.